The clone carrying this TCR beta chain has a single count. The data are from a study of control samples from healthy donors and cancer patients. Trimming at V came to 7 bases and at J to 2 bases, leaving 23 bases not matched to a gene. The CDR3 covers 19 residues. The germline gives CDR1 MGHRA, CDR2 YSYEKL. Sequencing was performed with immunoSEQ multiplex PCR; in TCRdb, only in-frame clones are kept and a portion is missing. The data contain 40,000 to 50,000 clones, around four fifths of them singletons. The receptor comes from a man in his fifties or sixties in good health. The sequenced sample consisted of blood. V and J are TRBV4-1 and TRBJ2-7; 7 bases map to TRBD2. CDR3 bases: TGCGCCAGCACCCCAAGAAGGTATGCCGAGGCTAGCGGACCCTACGAGCAGTACTTC. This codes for CASTPRRYAEASGPYEQYF.